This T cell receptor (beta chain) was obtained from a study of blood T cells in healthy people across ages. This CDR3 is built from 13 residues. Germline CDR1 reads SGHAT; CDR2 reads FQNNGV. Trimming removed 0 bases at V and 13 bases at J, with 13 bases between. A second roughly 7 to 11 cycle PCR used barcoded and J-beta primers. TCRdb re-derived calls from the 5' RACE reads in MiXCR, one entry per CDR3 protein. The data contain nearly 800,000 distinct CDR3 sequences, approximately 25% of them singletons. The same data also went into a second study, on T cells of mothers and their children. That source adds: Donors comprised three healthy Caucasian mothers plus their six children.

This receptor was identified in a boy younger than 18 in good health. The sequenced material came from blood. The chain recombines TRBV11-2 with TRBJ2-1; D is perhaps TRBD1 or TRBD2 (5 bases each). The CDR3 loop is CASSLDSGTPQFF. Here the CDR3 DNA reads TGTGCCAGCAGCTTAGATTCCGGGACCCCACAGTTCTTC.